This entry lists 14 T cell receptor beta chains sequenced from one sample in a study of shared clonotypes between healthy human individuals. The repertoire was sequenced with immunoSEQ multiplex PCR; TCRdb's copy has only in-frame clones and lacks some. The sample shows roughly 2.2 million clones, 85% to 95% of them seen only once. Sequencing was carried out using naive CD4+ T cells from PBMCs. Subset denoted: CD45RA+ positively selected. Every receptor here comes from a young man in good health. Some clones in this sample may be carry-over from other donors' samples.

The CDR3 bases are TGCGCCAGCAGCCCGGGACAGGTGATCTCCTACGAGCAGTACTTC. Protein product: CASSPGQVISYEQYF. The chain employs TRBV5-1 and TRBJ2-7; 8 bases agree with TRBD1. Trimming at V came to 4 bases and at J to 0 bases, leaving 6 bases not matched to a gene. The length of the CDR3 is 15 residues. The germline gives CDR1 SGHRS, CDR2 YFSETQ.

The table lists this clone with a few counts. This chain uses TRBV20-1 with TRBJ2-7; D remains unclear. V was shortened by 5 bases and J by 3 bases, with 5 bases between the two germline ends. CDR3 length equals 10 residues. The germline CDR1 and CDR2 sequences are DFQATT and SNEGSKA (reference sequence). This CDR3 reads CSAFYYEQYF. The CDR3 DNA sequence: TGCAGTGCTTTCTACTACGAGCAGTACTTC.

The rearrangement uses TRBV4-2 and TRBJ2-1, with D possibly being TRBD2 (6 bases). From germline, CDR1 is LGHNA and CDR2 YNFKEQ. This CDR3 is built from 15 residues. V shed 1 base and J shed 9 bases, with 16 bases lying between them. The CDR3: CASSQAGTRSGEQFF. The CDR3 coding sequence is TGTGCCAGCAGCCAAGCCGGGACTCGGTCGGGTGAGCAGTTCTTC.

This chain uses TRBV29-1 with TRBJ2-5, with TRBD1 identical over 8 bases. The CDR3 runs to 14 residues. Losses at the gene ends were 6 bases for V and 5 bases for J; bases not matched to a gene: 11. CDR1 is SQVTM and CDR2 is ANQGSEA in the germline V gene. CDR3 in DNA: TGCAGCGTCGTTGACAGGGGAGAATGGGAGACCCAGTACTTC. It codes for CSVVDRGEWETQYF. The full variable domain, completed using reference TRBV29-1 and TRBJ2-5, is SAVISQKPSRDICQRGTSLTIQCQVDSQVTMMFWYRQQPGQSLTLIATANQGSEATYESGFVIDKFPISRPNLTFSTLTVSNMSPEDSSIYLCSVVDRGEWETQYFGPGTRLLVL.

The gene calls are TRBV14 and TRBJ2-4; 8 nucleotides align to TRBD2. Germline CDR1 reads SGHDN; CDR2 reads FVKESK. Losses at the gene ends were 1 base for V and 0 bases for J; bases not matched to a gene: 11. The CDR3 is 19 amino acids. CDR3 sequence (DNA): TGTGCCAGCAGCCAAGCATTCTCGGCGGGAGGCCTAGCCAAAAACATTCAGTACTTC. Translating gives CASSQAFSAGGLAKNIQYF.

This clone was seen a single time. The same CDR3 arises from other DNA sequences in this sample as well. The CDR3 is CASSEGPWGNEQFF. Here the CDR3 DNA reads TGTGCCAGCAGTGAAGGGCCATGGGGCAATGAGCAGTTCTTC. The rearrangement joins TRBV2 to TRBJ2-1, with no clear D. This CDR3 contains 14 residues. Trimming removed 1 base from V and 6 bases from J, with 10 bases in between. The germline V gene has CDR1 SNHLY and CDR2 FYNNEI. The whole variable domain, filled in from reference TRBV2 and TRBJ2-1, reads EPEVTQTPSHQVTQMGQEVILRCVPISNHLYFYWYRQILGQKVEFLVSFYNNEISEKSEIFDDQFSVERPDGSNFTLKIRSTKLEDSAMYFCASSEGPWGNEQFFGPGTRLTVL.

The rearrangement joins TRBV18 to TRBJ1-3; TRBD1 might be the D (6 bases). Deletions cut 3 bases from V and 0 bases from J, with 12 bases between. The CDR3 is made up of 16 amino acids. CDR1 is KGHSH and CDR2 is LQKENI in the germline V gene. CDR3: CASSPRQVSSGNTIYF. As DNA, the CDR3 is TGTGCCAGCTCACCGCGACAGGTGAGCTCTGGAAACACCATATATTTT.

This chain links TRBV18 with TRBJ2-2; 7 positions agree with TRBD1. The CDR3 runs to 17 residues. CDR1 and CDR2 (germline): KGHSH, LQKENI. Germline trimming cut 6 bases from V and 8 bases from J; bases unmatched to any gene: 18. CDR3 residues: CASSPGRGGFSPGELFF. For the CDR3, the DNA is TGTGCCAGCTCCCCCGGAAGAGGGGGCTTCTCTCCGGGGGAGCTGTTTTTT.

This chain's CDR3 is CASSLGQGAPRKTEAFF. The CDR3 nucleotides are TGCGCCAGCAGCCTCGGACAGGGGGCCCCCCGGAAGACTGAAGCTTTCTTT. V and J are TRBV4-1 and TRBJ1-1, with 11 bases that match TRBD1. Germline V gene data show CDR1 as MGHRA and CDR2 as YSYEKL. The junction had 12 bases not matched to a gene; V was cut back by 4 bases and J by 5 bases. The CDR3 is 17 residues long.

V gene TRBV10-3 combines with J gene TRBJ1-2, with 9 bases lining up with TRBD1. The length of the CDR3 is 15 residues. With V trimmed by 9 bases and J by 1 base, 9 bases remained unmatched. Germline V CDR1 and CDR2: ENHRY, SYGVKD. DNA for the CDR3: TGTGCCATTAGGGGGACAGGGAGAGATAACTATGGCTACACCTTC. It translates to CAIRGTGRDNYGYTF.

On this clone itself: Other DNA sequences in the same sample also yield this CDR3. The CDR3 DNA sequence: TGCGCCAGCAGGACTAGCGGCTACAATGAGCAGTTCTTC. This translates into CASRTSGYNEQFF. V gene TRBV5-1 combines with J gene TRBJ2-1; TRBD2 aligns across 9 bases. CDR3 size: 13 residues. V was pared by 5 bases and J by 3 bases, with 0 bases of the junction left unmatched. The germline V gene encodes CDR1 SGHRS and CDR2 YFSETQ. The entire variable domain, with the rest obtained from reference TRBV5-1 and TRBJ2-1, is as follows: KAGVTQTPRYLIKTRGQQVTLSCSPISGHRSVSWYQQTPGQGLQFLFEYFSETQRNKGNFPGRFSGRQFSNSRSEMNVSTLELGDSALYLCASRTSGYNEQFFGPGTRLTVL.

This chain links TRBV7-3 with TRBJ2-2; D is possibly TRBD1 (6 bases). From germline, CDR1 is SGHTA and CDR2 FQGTGA. V was cut by 8 bases and J by 6 bases, with 13 bases left in between. The CDR3 consists of 13 residues. The CDR3 bases are TGTGCCAGCGCTACAGGGACATCCGGGGAGCTGTTTTTT. Residues: CASATGTSGELFF.

Of note for this clone: Other DNA sequences in the sample encode the same CDR3. The rearrangement joins TRBV5-1 to TRBJ2-5; 13 nucleotides align to TRBD2. This CDR3 spans 16 amino acids. Per germline, CDR1 SGHRS and CDR2 YFSETQ. Losses at the gene ends were 0 bases for V and 5 bases for J; bases not matched to a gene: 4. CDR3 nucleotides: TGCGCCAGCAGCTTGGGACTAGCGGGAGGCAGTGAGACCCAGTACTTC. Its protein is CASSLGLAGGSETQYF.

This chain uses TRBV29-1 with TRBJ2-5; a weak D match, TRBD1 (5 bases). The CDR3 consists of 13 residues. In germline, CDR1 is SQVTM, CDR2 ANQGSEA. Trimming cost V 2 bases and J 2 bases, with 9 bases left between them. The CDR3, as DNA: TGCAGCGTTGAAAGGGGTGGGCAAGAGACCCAGTACTTC. It translates to CSVERGGQETQYF.